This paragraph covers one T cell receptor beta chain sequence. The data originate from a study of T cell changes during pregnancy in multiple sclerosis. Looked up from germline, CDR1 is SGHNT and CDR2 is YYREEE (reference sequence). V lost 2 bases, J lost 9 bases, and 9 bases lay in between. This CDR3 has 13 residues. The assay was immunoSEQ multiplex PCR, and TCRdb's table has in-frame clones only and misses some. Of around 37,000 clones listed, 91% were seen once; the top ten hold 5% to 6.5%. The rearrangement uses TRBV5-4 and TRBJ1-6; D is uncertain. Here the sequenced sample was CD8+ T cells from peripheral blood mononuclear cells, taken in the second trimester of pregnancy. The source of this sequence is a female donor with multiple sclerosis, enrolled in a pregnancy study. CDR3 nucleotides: TGTGCCAGCAGCTTTACAGAGACTTCACCCCTCCACTTT. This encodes CASSFTETSPLHF.